The 28 T cell receptor beta chains below all came from one sample that was sequenced in a study of T cell repertoires in cytomegalovirus infection. TCRdb redid the calling of the reads with MiXCR, one entry per CDR3 protein. The repertoire holds approximately 260,000 distinct CDR3 sequences, with approximately 17% as singletons. Sample: CD8+ T cells from PBMCs. These receptors originate from a human donor in good health (CMV status not recorded). Some clones in this sample may be carry-over from other donors' samples.

This clonotype was found many times. The chain couples TRBV7-8 to TRBJ2-1; D not certain. Trimming removed 7 bases at V and 5 bases at J, with 18 bases between. This CDR3 has 15 residues. CDR1 and CDR2 from the germline V gene are SGHVS and FQNEAQ. CDR3 DNA sequence: TGTGCCAGCATGGAAGGGTTTCGGCGCGACAATGAGCAGTTCTTC. This sequence encodes CASMEGFRRDNEQFF.

There are many counts of this clonotype. The chain joins TRBV7-2 to TRBJ2-2; a possible D gene is TRBD2 (6 bases). Germline-derived CDR1 and CDR2 are SGHTA and FQGNSA. Between the trimmed V and J ends, which lost 5 bases and 4 bases, there was a span of 11 bases. The CDR3 runs 14 residues. The DNA for the CDR3 is TGTGCCAGCAGCCCCGTGGGGGGCACCGGGGAGCTGTTTTTT. Protein product: CASSPVGGTGELFF.

This rearrangement joins TRBV28 to TRBJ2-7, with TRBD1 matching 8 bases. J was trimmed by 7 bases and V by 3 bases; bases with no gene match: 8. The CDR3 extends over 14 amino acids. Germline V gene lookup returns CDR1 MDHEN and CDR2 SYDVKM. The CDR3 reads CASSLFQGAGEQYF. CDR3 nucleotide sequence: TGTGCCAGCAGTTTGTTTCAGGGGGCTGGAGAGCAGTACTTC.

This clonotype was seen repeatedly, ten times or more. The chain employs TRBV7-2 and TRBJ2-7, with 10 nucleotides matching TRBD2. CDR3 length: 16 amino acids. Per the germline V gene, CDR1 is SGHTA and CDR2 is FQGNSA. With 1 base clipped from V and 6 bases from J, the junction kept 9 bases outside the gene matches. The CDR3 sequence: CASSLVGERGGGEQYF. The CDR3 DNA follows: TGTGCCAGCAGCTTAGTCGGCGAGCGGGGGGGCGGCGAGCAGTACTTC.

This clonotype occurred many times. The V and J genes are TRBV6-1 and TRBJ2-5, with D unclear. The CDR3 is 14 residues long. V lost 2 bases to trimming and J lost 5 bases, with 12 bases between them. The V gene's germline CDR1 is MNHNS and CDR2 SASEGT. DNA of the CDR3: TGTGCCAGCAGTGAACTTCCCAACTGGGAGACCCAGTACTTC. Encoded protein: CASSELPNWETQYF.

This clonotype came up many times. The chain recombines TRBV7-6 with TRBJ1-1, with D possibly being TRBD1 (5 bases). CDR1 and CDR2 from the germline V gene are SGHVS and FNYEAQ. V shed 6 bases and J shed 10 bases, with 24 bases lying between them. This CDR3 contains 15 residues. This CDR3 reads CASSTSYGQGGRAFF. The CDR3 region has the DNA TGTGCCAGCAGTACCTCATACGGGCAGGGCGGCCGAGCTTTCTTT.

The J gene is TRBJ2-7, the V gene TRBV7-9; D uncertain. CDR1 SEHNR and CDR2 FQNEAQ come from the germline V gene (reference sequence). The CDR3 is 12 amino acids. V dropped 6 bases and J dropped 3 bases, with 9 bases sitting between them. CDR3 nucleotide sequence: TGTGCCAGCAGTACCATGGGCTACGAGCAGTACTTC. It yields the protein CASSTMGYEQYF.

This clonotype was seen at least ten times. The chain joins TRBV7-3 to TRBJ1-1, with D unclear. Germline assignment: CDR1 SGHTA and CDR2 FQGTGA. The CDR3 sequence is 13 residues long. Trimming removed 2 bases from V and 4 bases from J, with 8 bases in between. The CDR3 DNA reads TGTGCCAGCAGCTTATTTGAGGCCACTGAAGCTTTCTTT. This codes for CASSLFEATEAFF.

This clonotype appeared many times. The chain couples TRBV7-8 to TRBJ2-7; D is undetermined. Germline CDR1 and CDR2: SGHVS and FQNEAQ. V lost 4 bases and J 4 bases, leaving 20 bases between the germline ends. The length of the CDR3 is 16 residues. For the CDR3, the DNA is TGTGCCAGCAGCTCCCCGGCCCTCCAAACGTTGTACGAGCAGTACTTC. It encodes CASSSPALQTLYEQYF. Full variable domain (missing parts from reference TRBV7-8 and TRBJ2-7): GAGVSQSPRYKVAKRGQDVALRCDPISGHVSLFWYQQALGQGPEFLTYFQNEAQLDKSGLPSDRFFAERPEGSVSTLKIQRTQQEDSAVYLCASSSPALQTLYEQYFGPGTRLTVT.

This clonotype appeared a few times. J is TRBJ1-2 and V is TRBV19, with a possible D match to TRBD1 (6 bases). V was pared by 3 bases and J by 3 bases, with 20 bases between. There are 17 residues in the CDR3. Per germline, CDR1 LNHDA and CDR2 SQIVND (reference sequence). The CDR3: CASSIAVAGHRDYGYTF. CDR3 DNA sequence: TGTGCCAGTAGTATCGCTGTGGCAGGTCACAGGGACTATGGCTACACCTTC.

V and J are TRBV12-3 or TRBV12-4 and TRBJ1-1, with D perhaps TRBD1 (5 bases). V was clipped by 3 bases and J by 0 bases, with 11 bases between them. The CDR3 length is 15 residues. The CDR3, as DNA: TGTGCCAGCAGTTTCCAGGGTCTGATGAACACTGAAGCTTTCTTT. Amino acid sequence: CASSFQGLMNTEAFF.

This clonotype was recorded a few times. V and J are TRBV4-2 and TRBJ2-5; possible D gene TRBD1, 5 bases. CDR1 is LGHNA and CDR2 is YNFKEQ in the germline V gene. Trimming removed 0 bases from V and 2 bases from J, with 10 bases in between. The CDR3 loop spans 15 amino acids. CDR3 residues: CASSQDTDTQETQYF. CDR3 in DNA: TGTGCCAGCAGCCAAGATACGGACACACAAGAGACCCAGTACTTC.

The V call is TRBV13, the J call TRBJ2-6; maybe TRBD2 (5 bases). Trimming cost V 0 bases and J 0 bases, with 6 bases left between them. CDR1 and CDR2 from the germline V gene are PRHDT and FYEKMQ (reference sequence). The CDR3 is 16 residues long. The CDR3 DNA follows: TGTGCCAGCAGCTTAGGGGGAGCCTCTGGGGCCAACGTCCTGACTTTC. This translates into CASSLGGASGANVLTF.

This clonotype was seen a few times. The chain joins TRBV20-1 to TRBJ2-5, with D tentatively TRBD2 (5 bases). Germline assignment: CDR1 DFQATT and CDR2 SNEGSKA (reference sequence). V shed 3 bases and J shed 7 bases, with 21 bases lying between them. The CDR3 is 15 amino acids. In DNA form, the CDR3 reads TGCAGTGCTAGTCCTACAAGGGCACCACGGGGGACCCAGTACTTC. As protein: CSASPTRAPRGTQYF.

Only one count was recorded for this clonotype. This chain connects TRBV27 to TRBJ2-7, with D unclear. The CDR3 length is 14 residues. Germline values: CDR1 MNHEY, CDR2 SMNVEV (reference sequence). The V end lost 5 bases, the J end lost 4 bases, and 15 bases lay between the germline ends. CDR3 sequence reads: CASSPHPSAYEQYF. The CDR3 DNA follows: TGTGCCAGCAGTCCCCACCCGTCCGCTTACGAGCAGTACTTC.

This clonotype has just a few counts. The chain joins TRBV10-2 to TRBJ1-2; D gene ambiguous. Deletions cut 2 bases from V and 6 bases from J, with 7 bases between. Germline loops: CDR1 WSHSY, CDR2 SAAADI. The CDR3 totals 12 residues. The CDR3 DNA reads TGCGCCAGCAGTGAGACTCGGAATGGCTACACCTTC. Translated: CASSETRNGYTF.

This clonotype was seen a handful of times. The chain carries TRBV6-5 and TRBJ1-2, with D uncertain. CDR1 MNHEY and CDR2 SVGAGI come from the germline V gene. This CDR3 is 13 amino acids long. V shed 8 bases and J shed 1 base, with 11 bases lying between them. CDR3 amino acids: CASAREVNYGYTF. The CDR3 nucleotides read TGTGCCAGCGCTAGGGAGGTTAACTATGGCTACACCTTC.

Regarding this clonotype: A much larger clonotype is one base distant, so this may be a read error. V is TRBV28 and J is TRBJ2-1; 9 bases match TRBD2. Germline V gene data show CDR1 as MDHEN and CDR2 as SYDVKM. V lost 2 bases and J lost 13; bases outside the gene matches: 9. The CDR3 contains 14 residues. CDR3: CASSLVMRGGDQFF. In DNA form, the CDR3 reads TGTGCCAGCAGTTTAGTAATGCGGGGGGGTGACCAGTTCTTC.

This chain links TRBV6-1 with TRBJ2-1; 9 nucleotides agree with TRBD2. Germline V gene data show CDR1 as MNHNS and CDR2 as SASEGT. The CDR3 is 17 residues long. V gave up 5 bases and J gave up 4 bases; unmatched junction bases: 12. The CDR3 DNA sequence: TGTGCCAGCAGTAACGGTTTAGCGGGGGCGACGTACAATGAGCAGTTCTTC. Amino acids: CASSNGLAGATYNEQFF.

There are a few counts of this clonotype. The V call is TRBV28, the J call TRBJ2-7; D might be TRBD2 (5 bases). CDR3 length: 14 residues. CDR1 and CDR2 from the germline V gene are MDHEN and SYDVKM. The germline V and J ends were trimmed by 6 bases and 7 bases, with 19 bases remaining between them. The CDR3, as DNA: TGTGCCAGCAGCTGGCGCGACGGGATTATGGAGCAGTACTTC. This codes for CASSWRDGIMEQYF.

This clonotype showed up many times. The chain carries TRBV7-2 and TRBJ1-1; D ambiguous. V lost 4 bases, J lost 4 bases, and 7 bases lay in between. In germline, CDR1 is SGHTA, CDR2 FQGNSA. The CDR3 is made up of 12 amino acids. CDR3 nucleotides: TGTGCCAGCAGCTGGTCAGGCACTGAAGCTTTCTTT. Translating gives CASSWSGTEAFF.

This clonotype occurred many times. V is TRBV6-5 and J is TRBJ1-1; a possible D gene is TRBD1 (6 bases). Deletions cut 2 bases from V and 4 bases from J, with 14 bases between. From germline, CDR1 is MNHEY and CDR2 SVGAGI. This CDR3 comprises 15 residues. The DNA of the CDR3 is TGTGCCAGCAGTTACGCGTTCAAGGGGGTCACTGAAGCTTTCTTT. Its protein product is CASSYAFKGVTEAFF.

There are many counts of this clonotype. This rearrangement joins TRBV28 to TRBJ2-5; possibly TRBD2 for D (6 bases). In germline, CDR1 is MDHEN, CDR2 SYDVKM. The CDR3 consists of 16 residues. Between the trimmed V and J ends, which lost 2 bases and 5 bases, there was a span of 18 bases. The CDR3 region has the DNA TGTGCCAGCAGTTTACTCCCCGGAGGGTTAGACGAGACCCAGTACTTC. Residues: CASSLLPGGLDETQYF.

V gene TRBV2 combines with J gene TRBJ1-5, with D perhaps TRBD1 (5 bases). The CDR3 runs to 16 residues. V was pared by 2 bases and J by 6 bases, with 17 bases between. Per the germline V gene, CDR1 is SNHLY and CDR2 is FYNNEI. The CDR3 protein is CASSERRGDSFQPQHF. The CDR3 DNA reads as TGTGCCAGCAGTGAAAGGAGAGGGGATAGTTTTCAGCCCCAGCATTTT.

V is TRBV6-5 and J is TRBJ1-5; TRBD1 matches 7 bases. The CDR3 is 15 residues long. V shed 4 bases and J 3 bases; nucleotides not matched to a gene: 6. The germline V gene has CDR1 MNHEY and CDR2 SVGAGI. The CDR3 sequence is CASSSRQGHNQPQHF. The CDR3 DNA reads as TGTGCCAGCAGTTCCAGACAGGGCCACAATCAGCCCCAGCATTTT.

This rearrangement joins TRBV27 to TRBJ2-7, with TRBD1 identical over 11 bases. The CDR3 is made up of 14 amino acids. Germline V gene lookup returns CDR1 MNHEY and CDR2 SMNVEV (reference sequence). V was clipped by 4 bases and J by 6 bases; unmatched bases: 5. CDR3 nucleotides: TGTGCCAGCAGTTATGGACAGGGGGCCCTCGAGCAGTACTTC. Translated: CASSYGQGALEQYF.

This clonotype was recorded many times. The genes are TRBV19 and TRBJ2-5; tentatively, D is TRBD2 (5 bases). This CDR3 is built from 14 residues. Germline V CDR1 and CDR2: LNHDA, SQIVND (reference sequence). Between the trimmed V and J ends, which lost 5 bases and 2 bases, there was a span of 12 bases. The CDR3 nucleotides read TGTGCCAGTAGTTTCGGGGAAATACAAGAGACCCAGTACTTC. As protein: CASSFGEIQETQYF. The full variable domain, in which reference TRBV19 and TRBJ2-5 provide the parts outside the CDR3, is DGGITQSPKYLFRKEGQNVTLSCEQNLNHDAMYWYRQDPGQGLRLIYYSQIVNDFQKGDIAEGYSVSREKKESFPLTVTSAQKNPTAFYLCASSFGEIQETQYFGPGTRLLVL.

There are a few counts of this clonotype. The genes are TRBV14 and TRBJ2-5; D may be TRBD1 (6 bases). CDR1 and CDR2 (germline): SGHDN, FVKESK. Between the trimmed V and J ends, which lost 5 bases and 0 bases, there was a span of 10 bases. The CDR3 length is 14 residues. The CDR3 loop is CASSGQRYQETQYF. CDR3 nucleotides: TGTGCCAGCAGCGGACAGCGATACCAAGAGACCCAGTACTTC.